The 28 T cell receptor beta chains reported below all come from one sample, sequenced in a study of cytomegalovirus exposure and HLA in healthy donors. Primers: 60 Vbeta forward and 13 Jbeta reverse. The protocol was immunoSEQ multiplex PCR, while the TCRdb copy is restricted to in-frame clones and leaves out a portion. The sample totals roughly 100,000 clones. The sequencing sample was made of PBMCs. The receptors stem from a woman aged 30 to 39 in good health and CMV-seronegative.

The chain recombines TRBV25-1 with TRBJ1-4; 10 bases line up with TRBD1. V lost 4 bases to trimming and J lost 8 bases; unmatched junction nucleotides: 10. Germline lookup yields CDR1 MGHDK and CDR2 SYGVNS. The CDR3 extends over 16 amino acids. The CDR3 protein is CASSAPPGTGDEKLFF. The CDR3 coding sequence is TGTGCCAGCAGTGCCCCCCCAGGGACAGGGGACGAAAAACTGTTTTTT. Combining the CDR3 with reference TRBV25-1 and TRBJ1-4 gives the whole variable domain EADIYQTPRYLVIGTGKKITLECSQTMGHDKMYWYQQDPGMELHLIHYSYGVNSTEKGDLSSESTVSRIRTEHFPLTLESARPSHTSQYLCASSAPPGTGDEKLFFGSGTQLSVL.

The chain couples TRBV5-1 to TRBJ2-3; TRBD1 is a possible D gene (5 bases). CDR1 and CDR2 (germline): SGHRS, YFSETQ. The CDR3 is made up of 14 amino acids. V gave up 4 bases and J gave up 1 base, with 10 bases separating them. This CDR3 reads CASSPTERTDTQYF. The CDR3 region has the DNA TGCGCCAGCAGCCCGACAGAACGCACAGATACGCAGTATTTT.

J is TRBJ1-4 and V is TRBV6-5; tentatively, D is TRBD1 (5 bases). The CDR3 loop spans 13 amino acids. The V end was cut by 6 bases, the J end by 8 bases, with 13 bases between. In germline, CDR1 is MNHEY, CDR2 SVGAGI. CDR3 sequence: CASRDRAWEKLFF. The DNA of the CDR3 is TGTGCCAGCAGAGACAGAGCTTGGGAAAAACTGTTTTTT.

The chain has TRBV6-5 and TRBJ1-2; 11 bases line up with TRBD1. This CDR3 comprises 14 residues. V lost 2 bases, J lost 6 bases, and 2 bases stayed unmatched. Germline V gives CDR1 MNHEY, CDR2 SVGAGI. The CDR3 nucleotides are TGTGCCAGCAGTTACGGGGGACAGGGGGATGGCTACACCTTC. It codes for CASSYGGQGDGYTF.

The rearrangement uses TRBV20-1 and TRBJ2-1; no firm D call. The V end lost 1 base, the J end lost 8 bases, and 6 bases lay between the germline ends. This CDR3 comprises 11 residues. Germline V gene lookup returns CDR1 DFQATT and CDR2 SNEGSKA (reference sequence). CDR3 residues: CSARGSYEQFF. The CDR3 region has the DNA TGCAGTGCTAGAGGTTCCTATGAGCAGTTCTTC.

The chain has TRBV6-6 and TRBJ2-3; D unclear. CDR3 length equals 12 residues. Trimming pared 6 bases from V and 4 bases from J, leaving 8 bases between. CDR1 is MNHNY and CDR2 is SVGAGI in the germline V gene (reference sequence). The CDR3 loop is CASSPSSDTQYF. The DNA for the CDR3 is TGTGCCAGCAGCCCCTCGTCAGATACGCAGTATTTT.

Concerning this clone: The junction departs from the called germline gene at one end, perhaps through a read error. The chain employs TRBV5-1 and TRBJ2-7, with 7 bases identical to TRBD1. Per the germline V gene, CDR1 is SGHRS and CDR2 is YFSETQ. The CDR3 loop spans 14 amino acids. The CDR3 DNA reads TGCGCCAGCAGCTTGGCTACAGGGGCCTACGGGCAGTACTTC. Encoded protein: CASSLATGAYGQYF. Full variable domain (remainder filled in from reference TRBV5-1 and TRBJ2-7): KAGVTQTPRYLIKTRGQQVTLSCSPISGHRSVSWYQQTPGQGLQFLFEYFSETQRNKGNFPGRFSGRQFSNSRSEMNVSTLELGDSALYLCASSLATGAYGQYFGPGTRLTVT.

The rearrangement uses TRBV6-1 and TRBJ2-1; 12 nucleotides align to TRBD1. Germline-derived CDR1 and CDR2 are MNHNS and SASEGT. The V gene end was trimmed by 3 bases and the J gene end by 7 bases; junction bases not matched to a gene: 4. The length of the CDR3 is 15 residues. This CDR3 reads CASSDPGQGANEQFF. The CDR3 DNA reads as TGTGCCAGCAGTGACCCGGGACAGGGGGCAAATGAGCAGTTCTTC.

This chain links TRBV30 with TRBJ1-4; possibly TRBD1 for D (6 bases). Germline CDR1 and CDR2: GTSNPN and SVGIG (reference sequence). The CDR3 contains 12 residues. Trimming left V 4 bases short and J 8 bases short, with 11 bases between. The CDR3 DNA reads TGTGCCTGGAACAGGGATGGAGAAAAACTGTTTTTT. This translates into CAWNRDGEKLFF.

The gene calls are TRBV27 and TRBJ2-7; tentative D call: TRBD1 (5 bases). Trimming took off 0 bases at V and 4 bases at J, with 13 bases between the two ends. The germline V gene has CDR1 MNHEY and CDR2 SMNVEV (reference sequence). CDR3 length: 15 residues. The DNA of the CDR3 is TGTGCCAGCAGTTTATCGCCAGGGCTAAATTACGAGCAGTACTTC. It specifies CASSLSPGLNYEQYF.

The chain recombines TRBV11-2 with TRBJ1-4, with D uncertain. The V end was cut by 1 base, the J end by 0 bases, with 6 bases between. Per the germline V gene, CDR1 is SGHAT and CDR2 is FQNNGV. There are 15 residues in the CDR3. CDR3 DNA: TGTGCCAGCAGCTTAGGACACGCAACTAATGAAAAACTGTTTTTT. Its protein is CASSLGHATNEKLFF.

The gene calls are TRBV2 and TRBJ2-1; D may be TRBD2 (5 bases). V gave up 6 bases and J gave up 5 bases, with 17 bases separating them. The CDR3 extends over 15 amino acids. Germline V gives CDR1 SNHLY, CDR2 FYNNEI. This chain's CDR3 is CASSLRRGSHNEQFF. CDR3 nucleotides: TGTGCCAGCAGCCTTCGCCGGGGTAGCCACAATGAGCAGTTCTTC. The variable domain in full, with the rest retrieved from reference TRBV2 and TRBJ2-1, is EPEVTQTPSHQVTQMGQEVILRCVPISNHLYFYWYRQILGQKVEFLVSFYNNEISEKSEIFDDQFSVERPDGSNFTLKIRSTKLEDSAMYFCASSLRRGSHNEQFFGPGTRLTVL.

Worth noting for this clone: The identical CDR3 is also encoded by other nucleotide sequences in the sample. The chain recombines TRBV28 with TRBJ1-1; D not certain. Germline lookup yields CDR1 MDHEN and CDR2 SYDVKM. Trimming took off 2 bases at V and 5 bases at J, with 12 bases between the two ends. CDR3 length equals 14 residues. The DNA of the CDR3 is TGTGCCAGCAGTTTACTCCGGAGGTATACTGAAGCTTTCTTT. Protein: CASSLLRRYTEAFF. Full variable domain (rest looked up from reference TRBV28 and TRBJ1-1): DVKVTQSSRYLVKRTGEKVFLECVQDMDHENMFWYRQDPGLGLRLIYFSYDVKMKEKGDIPEGYSVSREKKERFSLILESASTNQTSMYLCASSLLRRYTEAFFGQGTRLTVV.

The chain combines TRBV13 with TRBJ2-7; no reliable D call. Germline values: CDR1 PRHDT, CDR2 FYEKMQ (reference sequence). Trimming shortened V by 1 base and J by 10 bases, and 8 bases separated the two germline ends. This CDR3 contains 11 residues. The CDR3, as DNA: TGTGCCAGCAGCTTAGATCTAGTCCAGTACTTC. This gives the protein CASSLDLVQYF.

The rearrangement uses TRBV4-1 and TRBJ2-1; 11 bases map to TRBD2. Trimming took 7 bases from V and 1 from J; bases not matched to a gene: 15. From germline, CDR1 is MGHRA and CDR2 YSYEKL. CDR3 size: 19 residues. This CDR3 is CASTPGLAGGFVSYNEQFF. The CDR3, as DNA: TGCGCCAGCACCCCAGGGCTAGCGGGAGGTTTCGTATCCTACAATGAGCAGTTCTTC.

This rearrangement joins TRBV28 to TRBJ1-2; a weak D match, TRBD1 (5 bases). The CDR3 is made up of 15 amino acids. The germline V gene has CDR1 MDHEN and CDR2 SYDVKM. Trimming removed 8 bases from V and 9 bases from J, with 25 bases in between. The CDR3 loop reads CASGPPWGRGVSYTF. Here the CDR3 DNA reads TGTGCCAGCGGCCCCCCATGGGGTAGGGGCGTTAGCTACACCTTC.

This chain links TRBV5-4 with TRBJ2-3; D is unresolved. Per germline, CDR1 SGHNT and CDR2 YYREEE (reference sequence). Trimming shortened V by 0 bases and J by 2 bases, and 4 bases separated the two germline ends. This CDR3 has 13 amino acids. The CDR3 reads CASSLANTDTQYF. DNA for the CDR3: TGTGCCAGCAGCTTGGCTAACACAGATACGCAGTATTTT.

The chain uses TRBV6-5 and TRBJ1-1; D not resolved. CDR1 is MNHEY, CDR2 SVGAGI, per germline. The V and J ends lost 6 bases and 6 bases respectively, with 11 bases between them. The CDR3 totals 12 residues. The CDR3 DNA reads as TGTGCCAGCAGAGGCGCGGGATCTGAAGCTTTCTTT. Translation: CASRGAGSEAFF.

For the CDR3, the DNA is TGTGCCAGCAGTGAACAGGGGGTCTATGGCTACACCTTC. This sequence encodes CASSEQGVYGYTF. The chain employs TRBV6-1 and TRBJ1-2; TRBD1 matches at 7 bases. The germline V gene encodes CDR1 MNHNS and CDR2 SASEGT. The CDR3 loop spans 13 amino acids. The J segment lost 4 bases and the V segment lost 2 bases, leaving 1 base of the junction unmatched.

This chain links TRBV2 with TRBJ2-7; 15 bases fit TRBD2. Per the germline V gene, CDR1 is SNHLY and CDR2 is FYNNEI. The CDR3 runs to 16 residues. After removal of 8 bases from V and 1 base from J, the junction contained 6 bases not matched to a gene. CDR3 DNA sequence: TGTGCCAGCGGGCCGGGACTAGCGGGAGGATCCTACGAGCAGTACTTC. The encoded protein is CASGPGLAGGSYEQYF.

The CDR3 here is CASSWGGSQETQYF. CDR3 sequence (DNA): TGTGCCAGCAGCTGGGGGGGCAGCCAAGAGACCCAGTACTTC. The chain links TRBV9 to TRBJ2-5, with D possibly TRBD2 on 7 matching bases. V dropped 4 bases and J dropped 1 base, with 11 bases sitting between them. Per the germline V gene, CDR1 is SGDLS and CDR2 is YYNGEE. The length of the CDR3 is 14 residues.

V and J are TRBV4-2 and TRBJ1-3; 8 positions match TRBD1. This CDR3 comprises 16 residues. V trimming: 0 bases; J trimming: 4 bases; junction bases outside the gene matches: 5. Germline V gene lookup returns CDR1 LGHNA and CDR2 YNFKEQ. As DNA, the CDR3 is TGTGCCAGCAGCCAAGATTTCGGGGACAGGGGAAACACCATATATTTT. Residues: CASSQDFGDRGNTIYF.

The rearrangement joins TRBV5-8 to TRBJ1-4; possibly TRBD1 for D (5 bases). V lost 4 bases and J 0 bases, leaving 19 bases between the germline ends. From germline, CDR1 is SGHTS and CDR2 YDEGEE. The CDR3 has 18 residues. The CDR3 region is CASSGRADQHATNEKLFF. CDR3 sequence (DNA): TGTGCCAGCAGCGGCAGGGCAGATCAACACGCAACTAATGAAAAACTGTTTTTT.

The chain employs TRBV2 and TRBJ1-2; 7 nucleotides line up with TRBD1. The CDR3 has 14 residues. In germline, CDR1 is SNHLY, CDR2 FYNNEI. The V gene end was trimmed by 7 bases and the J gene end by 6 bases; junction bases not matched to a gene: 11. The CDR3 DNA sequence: TGTGCCAGCACTAGGACAGGTCCTGTTAATGGCTACACCTTC. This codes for CASTRTGPVNGYTF.

CDR3 bases: TGTGCCTGGAGTGTGGACAGGGGATACGAGCAGTACTTC. This encodes CAWSVDRGYEQYF. The V call is TRBV30, the J call TRBJ2-7; TRBD1 agrees at 9 bases. The V gene's germline CDR1 is GTSNPN and CDR2 SVGIG (reference sequence). The CDR3 totals 13 residues. Unmatched junction bases numbered 1, after V lost 0 bases and J lost 4 bases.

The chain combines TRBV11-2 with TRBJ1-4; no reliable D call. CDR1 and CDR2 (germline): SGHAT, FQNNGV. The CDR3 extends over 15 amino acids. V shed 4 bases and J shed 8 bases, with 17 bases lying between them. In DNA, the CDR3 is TGTGCCAGCAGCTCTAACCGGGATGGAGGGGAAAAACTGTTTTTT. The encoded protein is CASSSNRDGGEKLFF.

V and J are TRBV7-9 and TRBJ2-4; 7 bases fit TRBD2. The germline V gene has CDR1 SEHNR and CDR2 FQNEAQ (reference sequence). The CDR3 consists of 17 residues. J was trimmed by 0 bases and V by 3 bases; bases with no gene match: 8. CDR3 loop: CASSLMGSGRAKNIQYF. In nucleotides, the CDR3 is TGTGCCAGCAGCTTGATGGGTAGCGGGCGAGCCAAAAACATTCAGTACTTC.

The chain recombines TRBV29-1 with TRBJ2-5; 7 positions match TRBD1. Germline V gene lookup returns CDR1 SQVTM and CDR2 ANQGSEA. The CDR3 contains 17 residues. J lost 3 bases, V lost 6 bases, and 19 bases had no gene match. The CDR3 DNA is TGCAGCGTCCACCCACCCTCCTCGACAGGGTTTGAAGAGACCCAGTACTTC. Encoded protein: CSVHPPSSTGFEETQYF.